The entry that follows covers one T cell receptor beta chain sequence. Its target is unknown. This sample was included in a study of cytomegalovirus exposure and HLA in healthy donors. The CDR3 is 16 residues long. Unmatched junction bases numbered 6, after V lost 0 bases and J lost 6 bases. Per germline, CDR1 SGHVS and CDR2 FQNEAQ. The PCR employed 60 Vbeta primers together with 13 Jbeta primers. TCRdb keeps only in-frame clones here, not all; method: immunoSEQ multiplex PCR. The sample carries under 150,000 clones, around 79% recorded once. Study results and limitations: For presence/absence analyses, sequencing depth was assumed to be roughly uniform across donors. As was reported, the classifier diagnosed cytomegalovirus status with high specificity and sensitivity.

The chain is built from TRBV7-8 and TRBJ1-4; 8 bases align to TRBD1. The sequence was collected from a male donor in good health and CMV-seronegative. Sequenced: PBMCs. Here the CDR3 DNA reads TGTGCCAGCAGCTTAGCCTGGACAGGGTCACATGAAAAACTGTTTTTT. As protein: CASSLAWTGSHEKLFF.